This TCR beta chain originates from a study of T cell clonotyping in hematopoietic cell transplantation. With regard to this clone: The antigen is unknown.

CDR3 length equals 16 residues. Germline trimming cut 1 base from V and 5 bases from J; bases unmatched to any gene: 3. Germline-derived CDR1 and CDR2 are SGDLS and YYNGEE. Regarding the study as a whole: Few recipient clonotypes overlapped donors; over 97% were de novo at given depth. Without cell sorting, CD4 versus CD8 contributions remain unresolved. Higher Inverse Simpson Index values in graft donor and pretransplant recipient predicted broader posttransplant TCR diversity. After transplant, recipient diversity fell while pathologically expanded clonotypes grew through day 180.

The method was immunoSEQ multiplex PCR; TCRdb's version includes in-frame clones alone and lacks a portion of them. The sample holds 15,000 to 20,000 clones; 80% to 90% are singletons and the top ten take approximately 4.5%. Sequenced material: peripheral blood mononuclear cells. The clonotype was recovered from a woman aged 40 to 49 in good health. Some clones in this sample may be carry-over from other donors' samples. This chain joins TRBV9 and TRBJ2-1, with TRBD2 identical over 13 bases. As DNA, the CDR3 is TGTGCCAGCAGCGTACTAGGGACTAGCGGGAACAATGAGCAGTTCTTC. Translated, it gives CASSVLGTSGNNEQFF.